What follows are 14 T cell receptor beta chains derived from one specimen sequenced in a study of a mutant IDH1 vaccine in newly diagnosed glioma (dated by TCRdb to about 2021). Their antigens are not known. Libraries were constructed by the immunoSEQ multiplex PCR assay. TCRdb's version of the immuneACCESS table is confined to in-frame rearrangements and falls short of the full clone set. An unresolved V gene accounts for under half of the shortfall where checked; the remainder is of unknown origin. The sample table records around 66,000 clones; 80% of these occur just once. The ten largest make up 5.9% of the sample. Per the publication, the time point label means: week 11, during vaccination. Each vaccine dose, consisting of 300 ug of a 20-mer mutant IDH1 peptide in Montanide, was administered subcutaneously with topical imiquimod. The source material was PBMCs, sampled from a glioma patient whose treatment included an IDH1 peptide vaccine. These receptors all stem from a man between 50 and 59 years old with glioma.

This clone showed up just once. The CDR3: CARPWVLAGEEEGDNEQFF. The CDR3 bases are TGTGCCAGGCCTTGGGTACTAGCGGGAGAGGAGGAGGGAGACAATGAGCAGTTCTTC. V gene TRBV19 combines with J gene TRBJ2-1, with 11 bases matching TRBD2. The V and J ends lost 9 bases and 5 bases, in that order; junction bases with no gene match: 21. The germline gives CDR1 LNHDA, CDR2 SQIVND (reference sequence). The CDR3 has 19 amino acids.

The chain uses TRBV5-5 and TRBJ1-5; D call uncertain. V gave up 4 bases and J gave up 4 bases, with 9 bases separating them. Germline V gene lookup returns CDR1 SGHKS and CDR2 YYEKEE (reference sequence). The CDR3 is 13 residues long. CDR3 region: CASSALPNQPQHF. The DNA for the CDR3 is TGTGCCAGCAGCGCCCTCCCGAATCAGCCCCAGCATTTT.

V is TRBV14 and J is TRBJ2-1, with a weak D call TRBD1 (6 bases). The CDR3 loop spans 13 amino acids. V lost 1 base and J 8 bases, leaving 9 bases between the germline ends. In germline, CDR1 is SGHDN, CDR2 FVKESK. CDR3 sequence: CASSQGRQDEQFF. CDR3 nucleotide sequence: TGTGCCAGCAGCCAAGGTCGACAGGATGAGCAGTTCTTC.

This clone was counted once. The chain couples TRBV5-1 to TRBJ2-1, with 8 bases that match TRBD2. Losses at the gene ends were 0 bases for V and 10 bases for J; bases not matched to a gene: 6. Germline CDR1 and CDR2: SGHRS and YFSETQ. The CDR3 totals 14 residues. This CDR3 reads CASSLAGRAEEQFF. In DNA form, the CDR3 reads TGCGCCAGCAGCTTGGCCGGGAGGGCCGAGGAGCAGTTCTTC.

This clone came up once. The rearrangement links TRBV7-9 to TRBJ2-7; no firm D call. Trimming left V 4 bases short and J 0 bases short, with 13 bases between. The CDR3 consists of 15 residues. Germline V lookup: CDR1 SEHNR, CDR2 FQNEAQ (reference sequence). The CDR3 is CASSSSRWSSYEQYF. CDR3 nucleotides: TGTGCCAGCAGCTCCTCAAGGTGGAGCTCCTACGAGCAGTACTTC.

The chain is built from TRBV7-3 and TRBJ1-2, with D possibly matching TRBD1 (5 bases). Trimming left V 0 bases short and J 3 bases short, with 8 bases between. The CDR3 is made up of 14 amino acids. Germline CDR1 is SGHTA and CDR2 is FQGTGA. Here the CDR3 DNA reads TGTGCCAGCAGCTTAACGGCACAGGACTATGGCTACACCTTC. Translating it yields CASSLTAQDYGYTF.

The V call is TRBV19, the J call TRBJ2-2; no reliable D call. The CDR3 sequence is 14 residues long. Trimming stripped 3 bases from V and 1 base from J, with 6 bases between. Per germline, CDR1 LNHDA and CDR2 SQIVND (reference sequence). The CDR3 reads CASSISVNTGELFF. In DNA, the CDR3 is TGTGCCAGTAGTATTAGTGTGAACACCGGGGAGCTGTTTTTT.

The genes are TRBV19 and TRBJ1-2; unclear D gene. Trimming left V 5 bases short and J 6 bases short, with 10 bases between. Germline V gene lookup returns CDR1 LNHDA and CDR2 SQIVND (reference sequence). The CDR3 loop spans 12 amino acids. The CDR3 spells CASSQQPHGYTF. CDR3 sequence (DNA): TGTGCCAGTAGTCAACAGCCCCATGGCTACACCTTC.

The chain has TRBV7-6 and TRBJ2-1; 7 positions match TRBD2. Germline assignment: CDR1 SGHVS and CDR2 FNYEAQ. The V gene end was trimmed by 1 base and the J gene end by 7 bases; junction bases not matched to a gene: 16. The CDR3 contains 18 residues. The CDR3 spells CASSLGWTLREGRNEQFF. The CDR3 DNA reads as TGTGCCAGCAGCTTAGGGTGGACTCTGAGGGAGGGCCGAAATGAGCAGTTCTTC.

CDR3 sequence reads: CATSSNRGLSYGYTF. The CDR3, as DNA: TGTGCCACCAGCAGCAACAGGGGGCTCTCCTATGGCTACACCTTC. The gene calls are TRBV15 and TRBJ1-2; 9 nucleotides agree with TRBD1. Germline V CDR1 and CDR2: LNHNV, YYDKDF (reference sequence). Germline trimming cut 3 bases from V and 4 bases from J; bases unmatched to any gene: 6. There are 15 residues in the CDR3.

V and J are TRBV6-5 and TRBJ2-7; D is possibly TRBD2 (6 bases). The CDR3 sequence is 13 residues long. Trimming cost V 8 bases and J 2 bases, with 13 bases left between them. Looked up from germline, CDR1 is MNHEY and CDR2 is SVGAGI. CDR3 DNA sequence: TGTGCCAGCGCTCCGGGACTTGCCTACGAGCAGTACTTC. This encodes CASAPGLAYEQYF.

This chain links TRBV27 with TRBJ2-7; D call uncertain. V was trimmed by 6 bases and J by 3 bases, leaving 12 bases between them. Germline V gene sequence: CDR1 MNHEY, CDR2 SMNVEV (reference sequence). CDR3 length equals 13 residues. The CDR3 region has the DNA TGTGCCAGCAGCTTTCGGACCGACTACGAGCAGTACTTC. The encoded protein is CASSFRTDYEQYF.

CDR3 in amino acids: CASSLEGGAQHF. CDR3 nucleotides: TGTGCCAGCAGCTTAGAAGGGGGAGCCCAGCATTTT. This chain links TRBV7-9 with TRBJ1-5; maybe TRBD1 (6 bases). V was clipped by 1 base and J by 11 bases, with 9 bases between them. There are 12 residues in the CDR3. Germline loops: CDR1 SEHNR, CDR2 FQNEAQ (reference sequence).

This chain links TRBV2 with TRBJ1-5, with unresolved D. The V gene's germline CDR1 is SNHLY and CDR2 FYNNEI. Trimming removed 8 bases at V and 4 bases at J, with 9 bases between. This CDR3 has 12 amino acids. CDR3 protein: CASCRLNQPQHF. CDR3 bases: TGTGCCAGCTGCCGTTTGAATCAGCCCCAGCATTTT.